One and the same sample provided the 10 T cell receptor beta chains below, sequenced in a study of blood T cell repertoires in COVID-19. The protocol was immunoSEQ multiplex PCR, while the TCRdb copy is restricted to in-frame clones and leaves out a portion. The sample lists about 69,000 clones, roughly 90% seen once, with roughly 4.8% in the top ten. Sequenced material: peripheral blood. The source is a man aged 50-59 years with acute or convalescent COVID-19.

This chain links TRBV2 with TRBJ1-1; 7 nucleotides match TRBD1. This CDR3 is 11 amino acids long. V shed 6 bases and J 13 bases; nucleotides not matched to a gene: 8. Germline V gives CDR1 SNHLY, CDR2 FYNNEI. The CDR3 reads CASRGTVGGFF. The DNA for the CDR3 is TGTGCCAGCAGGGGGACAGTGGGAGGTTTCTTT.

The V and J genes are TRBV5-5 and TRBJ2-7, with D tentatively TRBD1 (5 bases). Germline V lookup: CDR1 SGHKS, CDR2 YYEKEE (reference sequence). V lost 9 bases, J lost 0 bases, and 13 bases lay in between. CDR3 length: 13 residues. CDR3 protein: CAIFKTASYEQYF. The CDR3, as DNA: TGTGCCATCTTTAAGACAGCCTCCTACGAGCAGTACTTC.

This clone was observed a handful of times. The chain carries TRBV9 and TRBJ2-7; D is perhaps TRBD2 (6 bases). Deletions cut 0 bases from V and 5 bases from J, with 15 bases between. CDR3 size: 15 residues. In germline, CDR1 is SGDLS, CDR2 YYNGEE. This CDR3 reads CASSVAGTPWDEQYF. The CDR3 DNA reads as TGTGCCAGCAGCGTAGCTGGGACTCCTTGGGACGAGCAGTACTTC.

J is TRBJ2-3 and V is TRBV4-1; 16 nucleotides match TRBD2. CDR1 and CDR2 (germline): MGHRA, YSYEKL. Unmatched junction bases numbered 3, after V lost 0 bases and J lost 6 bases. The CDR3 runs to 17 residues. The CDR3 loop reads CASSQEGLAGGLDTQYF. In DNA, the CDR3 is TGCGCCAGCAGCCAAGAGGGACTAGCGGGAGGGCTGGATACGCAGTATTTT.

Worth noting for this clone: One end of the junction does not line up with germline, which may come from a read error. The chain's CDR3 is CASSVQERDKQYF. The CDR3 DNA follows: TGTGCCAGCAGCGTACAAGAGCGGGATAAGCAGTATTTT. The chain links TRBV9 to TRBJ2-3; TRBD2 matches at 7 bases. The germline gives CDR1 SGDLS, CDR2 YYNGEE. The CDR3 contains 13 residues. Variable domain in full (rest from reference TRBV9 and TRBJ2-3): DSGVTQTPKHLITATGQRVTLRCSPRSGDLSVYWYQQSLDQGLQFLIQYYNGEERAKGNILERFSAQQFPDLHSELNLSSLELGDSALYFCASSVQERDKQYFGPGTRLTVL.

V usage is TRBV6-5 and J usage is TRBJ1-1, with D hard to call. Germline V lookup: CDR1 MNHEY, CDR2 SVGAGI. This CDR3 has 14 amino acids. Between the trimmed V and J ends, which lost 7 bases and 2 bases, there was a span of 14 bases. The CDR3, as DNA: TGTGCCAGCACTCCCTCGGGTACAAACACTGAAGCTTTCTTT. It is translated as CASTPSGTNTEAFF.

CDR3 coding DNA: TGTGCCACCAGTGAACGGGAGTATGAGCAGTTCTTC. Translating it yields CATSEREYEQFF. The gene calls are TRBV24-1 and TRBJ2-1; maybe TRBD2 (6 bases). CDR3 size: 12 residues. V was trimmed by 4 bases and J by 8 bases, leaving 8 bases between them. Germline CDR1 and CDR2: KGHDR and SFDVKD.

For the CDR3, the DNA is TGTGCCAGCAACCGACGACAGGGTCCCTACGAGCAGTACTTC. Amino acids: CASNRRQGPYEQYF. V gene TRBV6-4 combines with J gene TRBJ2-7; 7 bases match TRBD1. V shed 7 bases and J 2 bases; nucleotides not matched to a gene: 8. The CDR3 covers 14 residues. The germline V gene encodes CDR1 MRHNA and CDR2 SNTAGT.

The CDR3 spells CASDPNGLKGELFF. For the CDR3, the DNA is TGTGCCAGCGATCCGAACGGACTGAAAGGGGAGCTGTTTTTT. This chain joins TRBV2 and TRBJ2-2; D is possibly TRBD2 (5 bases). V lost 8 bases and J lost 8, with 18 bases in between. The germline CDR1 and CDR2 sequences are SNHLY and FYNNEI. CDR3 size: 14 residues.

The J gene is TRBJ2-5, the V gene TRBV5-6, with TRBD1 identical over 10 bases. The CDR3 has 15 residues. From germline, CDR1 is SGHDT and CDR2 YYEEEE. The V gene end was trimmed by 2 bases and the J gene end by 5 bases; junction bases not matched to a gene: 6. The CDR3 spells CASSFGQGGMETQYF. In nucleotides, the CDR3 is TGTGCCAGCAGCTTCGGACAGGGGGGAATGGAGACCCAGTACTTC.